The sequence of this TCR beta chain was determined in a study of CD8 T cells in Susac syndrome. CDR3 length equals 14 residues. Germline V gene sequence: CDR1 SQVTM, CDR2 ANQGSEA. V dropped 4 bases and J dropped 5; count of bases not matched to a gene: 5. It was with random hexamers that roughly 0.45 to 1 ug RNA was reverse transcribed. TCRdb processed the immunoSEQ multiplex PCR reads anew with MiXCR; each CDR3 protein has one entry. This table has around 150,000 distinct CDR3 sequences, about 94% appearing once. The clonotype was recovered from a human donor in good health. Material: CD4+ T cells from PBMCs. This chain links TRBV29-1 with TRBJ2-1; 10 bases are a match to TRBD2. CDR3 nucleotide sequence: TGCAGCGTTGTGGCTAGCGGGGGACACAATGAGCAGTTCTTC. This encodes CSVVASGGHNEQFF.